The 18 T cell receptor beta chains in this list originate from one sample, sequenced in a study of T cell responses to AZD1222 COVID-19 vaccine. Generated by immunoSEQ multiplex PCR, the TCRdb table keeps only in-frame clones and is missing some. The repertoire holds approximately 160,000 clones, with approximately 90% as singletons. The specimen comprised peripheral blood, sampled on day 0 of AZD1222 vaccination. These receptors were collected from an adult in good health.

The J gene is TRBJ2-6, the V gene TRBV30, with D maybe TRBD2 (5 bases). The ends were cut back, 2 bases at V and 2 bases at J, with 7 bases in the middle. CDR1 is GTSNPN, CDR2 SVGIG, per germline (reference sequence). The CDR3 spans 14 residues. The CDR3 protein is CAWSNGAGANVLTF. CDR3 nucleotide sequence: TGTGCCTGGAGTAACGGGGCTGGGGCCAACGTCCTGACTTTC.

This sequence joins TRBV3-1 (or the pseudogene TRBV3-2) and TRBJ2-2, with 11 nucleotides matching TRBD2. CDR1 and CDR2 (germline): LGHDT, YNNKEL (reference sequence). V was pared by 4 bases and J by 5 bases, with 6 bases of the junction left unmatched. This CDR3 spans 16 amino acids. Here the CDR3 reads CASSPRLAGGTGELFF. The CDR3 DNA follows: TGTGCCAGCAGCCCGAGGCTAGCGGGGGGAACCGGGGAGCTGTTTTTT.

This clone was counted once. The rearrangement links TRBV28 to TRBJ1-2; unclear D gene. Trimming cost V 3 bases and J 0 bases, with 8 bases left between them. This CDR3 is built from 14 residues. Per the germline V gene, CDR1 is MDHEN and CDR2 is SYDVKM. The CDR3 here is CASSFQRANYGYTF. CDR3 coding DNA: TGTGCCAGCAGTTTTCAAAGAGCTAACTATGGCTACACCTTC.

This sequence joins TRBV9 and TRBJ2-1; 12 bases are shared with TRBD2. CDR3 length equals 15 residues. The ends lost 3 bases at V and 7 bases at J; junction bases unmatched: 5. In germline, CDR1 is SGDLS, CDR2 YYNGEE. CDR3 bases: TGTGCCAGCAGCGCCGCTAGCGGGGGGGCAAATGAGCAGTTCTTC. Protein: CASSAASGGANEQFF.

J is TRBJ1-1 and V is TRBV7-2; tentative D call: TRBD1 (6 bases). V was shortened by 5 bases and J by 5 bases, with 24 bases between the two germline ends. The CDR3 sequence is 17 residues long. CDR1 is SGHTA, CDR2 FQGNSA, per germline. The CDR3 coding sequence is TGTGCCAGCAGCGTTACACCACAGGGCTCGGTCGGGACTGAAGCTTTCTTT. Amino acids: CASSVTPQGSVGTEAFF.

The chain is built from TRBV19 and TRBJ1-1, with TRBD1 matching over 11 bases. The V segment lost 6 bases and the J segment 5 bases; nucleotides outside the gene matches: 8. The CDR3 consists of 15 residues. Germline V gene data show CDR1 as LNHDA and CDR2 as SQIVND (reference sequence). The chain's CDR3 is CASRLGQGAMTEAFF. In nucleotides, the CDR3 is TGTGCCAGTAGACTTGGACAGGGGGCGATGACTGAAGCTTTCTTT.

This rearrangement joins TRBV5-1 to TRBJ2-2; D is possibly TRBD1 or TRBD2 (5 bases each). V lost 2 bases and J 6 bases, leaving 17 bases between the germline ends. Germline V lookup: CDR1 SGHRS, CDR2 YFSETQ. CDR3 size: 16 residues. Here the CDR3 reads CASSFSIGAGAGELFF. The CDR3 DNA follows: TGCGCCAGCAGCTTCAGTATCGGGGCTGGAGCCGGGGAGCTGTTTTTT.

The CDR3 is CASSFQGIHVDTQYF. The CDR3 coding sequence is TGTGCCAGCAGTTTTCAGGGGATTCATGTAGATACGCAGTATTTT. This chain joins TRBV27 and TRBJ2-3; possible D gene TRBD1, 6 bases. There are 15 residues in the CDR3. The V end was cut by 3 bases, the J end by 5 bases, with 15 bases between. Germline values: CDR1 MNHEY, CDR2 SMNVEV (reference sequence).

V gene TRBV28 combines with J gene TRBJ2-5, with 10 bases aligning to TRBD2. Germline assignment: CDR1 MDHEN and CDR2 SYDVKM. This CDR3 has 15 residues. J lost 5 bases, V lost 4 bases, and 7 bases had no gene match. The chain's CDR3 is CASSSQRGGLETQYF. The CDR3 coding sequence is TGTGCCAGCAGTTCCCAGCGGGGGGGACTGGAGACCCAGTACTTC.

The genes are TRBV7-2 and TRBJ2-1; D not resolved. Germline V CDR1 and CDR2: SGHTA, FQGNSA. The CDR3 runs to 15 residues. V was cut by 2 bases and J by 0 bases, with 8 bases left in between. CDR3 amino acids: CASSLIAVSYNEQFF. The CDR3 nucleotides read TGTGCCAGCAGCTTAATCGCGGTCTCCTACAATGAGCAGTTCTTC.

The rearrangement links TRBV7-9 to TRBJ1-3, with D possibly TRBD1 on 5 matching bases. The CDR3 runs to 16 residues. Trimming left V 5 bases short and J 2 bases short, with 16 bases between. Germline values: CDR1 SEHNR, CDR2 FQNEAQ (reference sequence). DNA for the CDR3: TGTGCCAGCAGCCCCACCGGGGGGTACCCTGGAAACACCATATATTTT. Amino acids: CASSPTGGYPGNTIYF. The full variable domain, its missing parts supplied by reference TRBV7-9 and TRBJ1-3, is DTGVSQNPRHKITKRGQNVTFRCDPISEHNRLYWYRQTLGQGPEFLTYFQNEAQLEKSRLLSDRFSAERPKGSFSTLEIQRTEQGDSAMYLCASSPTGGYPGNTIYFGEGSWLTVV.

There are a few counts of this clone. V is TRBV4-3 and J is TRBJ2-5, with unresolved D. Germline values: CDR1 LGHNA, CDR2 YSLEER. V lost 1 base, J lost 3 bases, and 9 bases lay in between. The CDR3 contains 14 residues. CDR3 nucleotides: TGCGCCAGCAGCCAAGGGTTTTCGGAAGAGACCCAGTACTTC. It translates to CASSQGFSEETQYF.

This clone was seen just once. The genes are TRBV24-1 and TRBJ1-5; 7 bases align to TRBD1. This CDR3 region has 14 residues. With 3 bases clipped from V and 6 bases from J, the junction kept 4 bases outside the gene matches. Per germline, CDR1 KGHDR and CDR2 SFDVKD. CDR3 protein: CATSDHRGSQPQHF. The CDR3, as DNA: TGTGCCACCAGTGATCACAGGGGAAGTCAGCCCCAGCATTTT.

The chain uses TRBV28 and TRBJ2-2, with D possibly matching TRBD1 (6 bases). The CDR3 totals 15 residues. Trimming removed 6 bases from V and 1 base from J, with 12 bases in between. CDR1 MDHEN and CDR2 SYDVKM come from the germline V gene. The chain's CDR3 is CASRSGAGNTGELFF. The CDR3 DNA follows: TGTGCCAGCAGGTCAGGGGCGGGGAACACCGGGGAGCTGTTTTTT.

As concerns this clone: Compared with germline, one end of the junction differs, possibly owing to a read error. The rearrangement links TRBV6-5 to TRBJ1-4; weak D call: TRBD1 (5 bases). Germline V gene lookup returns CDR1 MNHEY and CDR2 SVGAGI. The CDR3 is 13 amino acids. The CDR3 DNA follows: TGTGCTAGCAGTCCCGGGACGGTAAAAAAACTGTTTTTT. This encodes CASSPGTVKKLFF.

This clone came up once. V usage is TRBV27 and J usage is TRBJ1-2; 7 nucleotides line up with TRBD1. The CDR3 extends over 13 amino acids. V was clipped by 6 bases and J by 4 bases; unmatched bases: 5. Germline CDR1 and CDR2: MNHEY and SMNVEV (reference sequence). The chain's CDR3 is CASSSQGGYGYTF. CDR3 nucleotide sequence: TGTGCCAGCAGCTCCCAGGGGGGCTATGGCTACACCTTC.

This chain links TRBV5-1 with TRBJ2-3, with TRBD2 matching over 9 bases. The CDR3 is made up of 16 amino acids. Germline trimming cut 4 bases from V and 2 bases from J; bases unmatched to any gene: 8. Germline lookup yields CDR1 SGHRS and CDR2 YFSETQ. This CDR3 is CASSPTAGGSTDTQYF. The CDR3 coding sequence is TGCGCCAGCAGCCCTACTGCGGGGGGGTCCACAGATACGCAGTATTTT.

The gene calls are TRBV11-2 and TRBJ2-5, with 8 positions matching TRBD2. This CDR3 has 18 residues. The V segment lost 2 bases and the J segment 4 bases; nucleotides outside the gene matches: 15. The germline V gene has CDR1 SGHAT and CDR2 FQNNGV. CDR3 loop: CASSLTVRGVNSPETQYF. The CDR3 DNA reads TGTGCCAGCAGCTTAACAGTGCGGGGGGTTAACTCTCCAGAGACCCAGTACTTC.